These 13 T cell receptor beta chains were all obtained from the same sample, sequenced in a study of T cell changes during pregnancy in multiple sclerosis. Method: immunoSEQ multiplex PCR; TCRdb's copy keeps in-frame clones and lacks some. The sample lists some 60,000 clones, about 91% seen once, with around 0.8% in the top ten. This sample comprised CD4+ T cells from peripheral blood mononuclear cells, obtained in the first trimester of pregnancy. Receptor source: a female donor with multiple sclerosis, enrolled in a pregnancy study.

This chain uses TRBV2 with TRBJ1-6; D is perhaps TRBD1 (5 bases). The germline V gene encodes CDR1 SNHLY and CDR2 FYNNEI. CDR3 length equals 13 residues. The V end lost 8 bases, the J end lost 10 bases, and 15 bases lay between the germline ends. CDR3 residues: CASGLRQRSPLHF. The CDR3 nucleotides are TGTGCCAGCGGCCTCCGACAGAGGTCACCCCTCCACTTT. Variable domain in full (rest from reference TRBV2 and TRBJ1-6): EPEVTQTPSHQVTQMGQEVILRCVPISNHLYFYWYRQILGQKVEFLVSFYNNEISEKSEIFDDQFSVERPDGSNFTLKIRSTKLEDSAMYFCASGLRQRSPLHFGNGTRLTVT.

This clone was recorded many times. The chain recombines TRBV6-1 with TRBJ2-1, with 7 positions matching TRBD1. The germline V gene has CDR1 MNHNS and CDR2 SASEGT. V gave up 5 bases and J gave up 0 bases; unmatched junction bases: 4. The CDR3 loop spans 15 amino acids. CDR3: CASSRDSVSYNEQFF. DNA for the CDR3: TGTGCCAGCAGTCGGGACAGTGTCTCCTACAATGAGCAGTTCTTC.

The chain's CDR3 is CASRNRDEKLFF. The DNA of the CDR3 is TGTGCCAGCAGGAACAGGGATGAAAAACTGTTTTTT. This chain connects TRBV2 to TRBJ1-4; TRBD1 is a possible D gene (6 bases). Germline CDR1 reads SNHLY; CDR2 reads FYNNEI. With 6 bases removed from V and 6 bases from J, the gap between germline ends came to 8 bases. There are 12 residues in the CDR3.

CDR3 coding DNA: TGTGCCAGCAGTTTAGAGGGGGCTTTGGTTGGTTCACCCCTCCACTTT. Its translation: CASSLEGALVGSPLHF. The V call is TRBV27, the J call TRBJ1-6; TRBD1 agrees at 7 bases. CDR1 is MNHEY, CDR2 SMNVEV, per germline (reference sequence). The CDR3 has 16 residues. Germline trimming cut 2 bases from V and 9 bases from J; bases unmatched to any gene: 10.

The rearrangement links TRBV11-3 to TRBJ2-5; D perhaps matches TRBD2 (6 bases). Germline V gene lookup returns CDR1 SGHNT and CDR2 YENEEA. This CDR3 comprises 14 residues. V was trimmed by 5 bases and J by 2 bases, leaving 12 bases between them. The CDR3 loop is CASSQRAGQETQYF. The CDR3 nucleotides read TGTGCCAGCAGCCAGCGGGCAGGACAAGAGACCCAGTACTTC.

This chain uses TRBV5-1 with TRBJ1-2; D not resolved. Trimming took off 0 bases at V and 2 bases at J, with 35 bases between the two ends. CDR3 size: 23 residues. Germline CDR1 and CDR2: SGHRS and YFSETQ. CDR3 sequence (DNA): TGCGCCAGCAGCTTGGATACTGGGAGGGTGGTGGTTCAGTCTTCTTGCTGGAACTATGGCTACACCTTC. This translates into CASSLDTGRVVVQSSCWNYGYTF. The complete variable domain, with remaining parts taken from reference TRBV5-1 and TRBJ1-2, reads KAGVTQTPRYLIKTRGQQVTLSCSPISGHRSVSWYQQTPGQGLQFLFEYFSETQRNKGNFPGRFSGRQFSNSRSEMNVSTLELGDSALYLCASSLDTGRVVVQSSCWNYGYTFGSGTRLTVV.

The chain couples TRBV10-3 to TRBJ2-5; no reliable D call. V dropped 10 bases and J dropped 5 bases, with 11 bases sitting between them. The germline CDR1 and CDR2 sequences are ENHRY and SYGVKD. The CDR3 is 11 residues long. CDR3 in DNA: TGTGCCACCACGCTCGGGGAGACCCAGTACTTC. Translation: CATTLGETQYF.

This rearrangement joins TRBV11-1 to TRBJ2-2; tentatively, D is TRBD2 (7 bases). V was clipped by 0 bases and J by 6 bases, with 11 bases between them. The germline V gene encodes CDR1 SGHAT and CDR2 FQDESV (reference sequence). CDR3 length: 15 amino acids. CDR3 sequence (DNA): TGTGCCAGCAGCTTAGCGGGGGGGCTGTCCGGGGAGCTGTTTTTT. This translates into CASSLAGGLSGELFF.

The chain carries TRBV7-2 and TRBJ2-2; TRBD2 agrees at 10 bases. The CDR3 covers 15 residues. With 5 bases clipped from V and 5 bases from J, the junction kept 5 bases outside the gene matches. CDR1 and CDR2 (germline): SGHTA, FQGNSA. The CDR3: CASSLSGGGTGELFF. The CDR3, as DNA: TGTGCCAGCAGCCTGAGCGGGGGGGGAACCGGGGAGCTGTTTTTT.

The gene calls are TRBV11-2 and TRBJ1-4; 10 bases are shared with TRBD1. The CDR3 contains 14 residues. Germline trimming cut 0 bases from V and 11 bases from J; bases unmatched to any gene: 3. CDR1 and CDR2 (germline): SGHAT, FQNNGV. DNA for the CDR3: TGTGCCAGCAGCTTAGATGGACAGGGGGTGAAACTGTTTTTT. Amino acid sequence: CASSLDGQGVKLFF.

This clone has just one count. This sequence joins TRBV20-1 and TRBJ2-2; D ambiguous. CDR3 length equals 11 residues. V lost 6 bases to trimming and J lost 4 bases, with 6 bases between them. Germline V gene data show CDR1 as DFQATT and CDR2 as SNEGSKA (reference sequence). The CDR3 region is CSAYITGELFF. The DNA for the CDR3 is TGCAGTGCCTATATCACCGGGGAGCTGTTTTTT.

The gene calls are TRBV20-1 and TRBJ1-1, with no clear D. Per the germline V gene, CDR1 is DFQATT and CDR2 is SNEGSKA (reference sequence). V lost 5 bases, J lost 8 bases, and 12 bases lay in between. The CDR3 loop spans 11 amino acids. The CDR3 coding sequence is TGCAGTGCTGATACCGGGATCGAAGCTTTCTTT. Translating it yields CSADTGIEAFF.

In this sample, this clone turned up once. This rearrangement joins TRBV2 to TRBJ2-7, with TRBD1 as a possible D gene (6 bases). Trimming took off 5 bases at V and 2 bases at J, with 13 bases between the two ends. Germline-derived CDR1 and CDR2 are SNHLY and FYNNEI. This CDR3 is built from 14 residues. The CDR3 nucleotides are TGTGCCAGCAGTCCTCGGACAGCCACCTACGAGCAGTACTTC. Translating gives CASSPRTATYEQYF. The full variable domain, rest sourced from reference TRBV2 and TRBJ2-7, is EPEVTQTPSHQVTQMGQEVILRCVPISNHLYFYWYRQILGQKVEFLVSFYNNEISEKSEIFDDQFSVERPDGSNFTLKIRSTKLEDSAMYFCASSPRTATYEQYFGPGTRLTVT.